This TCR beta chain was observed in a study of T cells in Graves' hyperthyroidism and ophthalmopathy. Study-level background: At the time of initial diagnosis and before any treatment, peripheral blood was collected.

Diagnostic decisions used clinical symptoms, serum thyroxine and TRAb, thyroid ultrasound and orbital computed tomography. Germline CDR1 reads LNHDA; CDR2 reads SQIVND (reference sequence). The ends lost 8 bases at V and 1 base at J; junction bases unmatched: 11. This CDR3 is built from 16 residues. RNA transcripts provided the source from which TCR beta CDR3 regions were amplified. HTBI primers drove first-round RT-PCR of the TCR CDR3. TCRdb re-called the multiplex PCR reads through MiXCR, storing one row per CDR3 protein. The sample includes roughly 840,000 distinct CDR3 sequences, roughly 40% of them seen just once.

This TCR came from a man younger than 35 with Graves' hyperthyroidism. The chain combines TRBV19 with TRBJ1-3; 7 nucleotides match TRBD1. The specimen was blood. Written as DNA, the CDR3 is TGTGCCAGTTCTCATTTACAGGGGATTTCTGGAAACACCATATATTTT. Its protein is CASSHLQGISGNTIYF.